The rows below give T cell receptor beta chains drawn from one sample of a study of cytomegalovirus exposure and HLA in healthy donors. Sequencing was performed with immunoSEQ multiplex PCR; in TCRdb, only in-frame clones are kept and a portion is missing. The sample has roughly 98,000 clones, about 80% seen once. Sequenced sample: PBMCs. These receptors all come from a man aged 18-30 years in good health and CMV-seropositive. The CDR3 runs from the conserved cysteine through the conserved F or W. D genes are given only for firm matches. Only some rows state a clone size, as once, few, many or a class for expanded clones.

j_gene | abundance | v_gene | d_gene | CDR3aa | CDR3nt
TRBJ2-7 | . | TRBV14 | TRBD1 | CASSHEGQAINEQYF | TGTGCCAGCAGCCACGAAGGACAGGCGATAAACGAGCAGTACTTC
TRBJ2-1 | . | TRBV6-1 | TRBD1 | CASKEDRRSYNEQFF | TGTGCCAGCAAAGAGGACAGGAGATCCTACAATGAGCAGTTCTTC
TRBJ2-1 | few | TRBV19 | TRBD2 | CASSYSGVTINEQFF | TGTGCCAGTAGTTATAGCGGGGTAACGATCAATGAGCAGTTCTTC
TRBJ1-5 | . | TRBV28 | . | CASSLPRKGAAGPQPQHF | TGTGCCAGCAGTTTACCCAGGAAAGGGGCCGCAGGGCCCCAGCCCCAGCATTTT
TRBJ1-5 | medium-sized | TRBV28 | TRBD1 | CAIDTGDQPQHF | TGTGCCATCGACACAGGGGATCAGCCCCAGCATTTT
TRBJ2-7 | . | TRBV10-2 | . | CASSDSNQGYEQYF | TGCGCCAGCAGCGATAGTAACCAGGGATACGAGCAGTACTTC
TRBJ2-2 | . | TRBV30 | . | CAWSGTRGGELFF | TGTGCCTGGAGTGGGACCCGGGGCGGGGAGCTGTTTTTT
TRBJ2-2 | few | TRBV5-1 | . | CASSFDGTVTGELFF | TGCGCCAGCAGCTTTGACGGAACAGTCACCGGGGAGCTGTTTTTT
TRBJ1-1 | . | TRBV11-2 | . | CASSPTIFQGGDTEAFF | TGTGCCAGCAGCCCAACAATATTCCAGGGAGGGGACACTGAAGCTTTCTTT
TRBJ2-7 | . | TRBV5-1 | TRBD1 | CASSVVGQGAREQYF | TGCGCCAGCAGCGTAGTAGGACAGGGGGCGCGTGAGCAGTACTTC
TRBJ1-2 | . | TRBV27 | TRBD1 | CASSPTGQGRRGYTF | TGTGCCAGCAGCCCTACCGGACAGGGTCGACGTGGCTACACCTTC
TRBJ2-5 | . | TRBV28 | . | CASSSLAGAGETQYF | TGTGCCAGCAGTTCTTTGGCGGGGGCGGGAGAGACCCAGTACTTC
TRBJ2-5 | . | TRBV5-1 | TRBD2 | CASSLGLAGGGTETQYF | TGCGCCAGCAGCCTGGGACTAGCGGGGGGCGGAACAGAGACCCAGTACTTC
TRBJ2-6 | . | TRBV7-9 | TRBD1 | CASSPLGTVSPGANVLTF | TGTGCCAGCAGCCCACTTGGGACAGTCTCGCCTGGGGCCAACGTCCTGACTTTC
TRBJ1-2 | . | TRBV15 | . | CATSRDQTYGYTF | TGTGCCACCAGCAGAGATCAGACATATGGCTACACCTTC
TRBJ2-3 | . | TRBV7-2 | . | CASSLALVHIGDTDTQYF | TGTGCCAGCAGCTTAGCGCTCGTCCACATCGGGGACACAGATACGCAGTATTTT
TRBJ1-6 | . | TRBV10-1 | . | CASSDRQPSSPLHF | TGCGCCAGCAGTGACCGACAGCCGTCTTCACCCCTCCACTTT
TRBJ2-3 | . | TRBV2 | . | CASSFWGRATDTQYF | TGTGCCAGCAGTTTCTGGGGCAGGGCCACAGATACGCAGTATTTT
TRBJ2-3 | . | TRBV5-1 | . | CASSLPEVPSGTQYF | TGCGCCAGCAGCTTGCCAGAGGTCCCCTCAGGGACGCAGTATTTT
TRBJ1-3 | . | TRBV6-6 | . | CASTQRANSGNTIYF | TGTGCCAGCACCCAGCGGGCAAACTCTGGAAACACCATATATTTT
TRBJ2-2 | . | TRBV9 | . | CASSVGSHRAGELFF | TGTGCCAGCAGCGTAGGGTCGCATCGGGCCGGGGAGCTGTTTTTT
TRBJ1-3 | . | TRBV27 | TRBD1 | CASKTTGGPVGNTIYF | TGTGCCAGCAAGACTACAGGGGGGCCGGTTGGAAACACCATATATTTT
TRBJ2-7 | once | TRBV5-8 | . | CASSSTGWYEQYF | TGTGCCAGCAGCTCGACGGGATGGTACGAGCAGTACTTC
TRBJ1-4 | . | TRBV6-4 | . | CASSGGDLTSATNEKLFF | TGTGCCAGCAGTGGGGGCGACTTAACCTCTGCAACTAATGAAAAACTGTTTTTT
TRBJ2-2 | . | TRBV5-1 | TRBD1 | CASSLTRGQGDTGELFF | TGCGCCAGCAGCTTGACCAGGGGACAGGGGGACACCGGGGAGCTGTTTTTT
TRBJ1-6 | . | TRBV6-7 | . | CASSYSEEQSSYNSPLHF | TGTGCCAGCAGTTACTCGGAAGAACAGAGCTCCTATAATTCACCCCTCCACTTT
TRBJ2-7 | . | TRBV5-4 | TRBD1 | CASSSGQGYEQYF | TGTGCCAGCAGCTCAGGACAGGGTTACGAGCAGTACTTC
TRBJ1-2 | . | TRBV19 | TRBD1 | CASSITDRDRGYTF | TGTGCCAGTAGTATCACTGACAGGGATAGGGGCTACACCTTC
TRBJ1-2 | . | TRBV7-9 | TRBD1 | CASSSTGQGPYGYTF | TGTGCCAGCAGCTCAACGGGACAGGGTCCTTATGGCTACACCTTC
TRBJ1-6 | . | TRBV30 | . | CAWSTGNNSPLHF | TGTGCCTGGAGTACAGGGAACAATTCACCCCTCCACTTT
TRBJ1-1 | . | TRBV10-3 | TRBD1 | CAISEDRGMNTEAFF | TGTGCCATCAGTGAGGACAGGGGGATGAACACTGAAGCTTTCTTT
TRBJ2-7 | . | TRBV6-1 | TRBD2 | CASLRGGYEQYF | TGTGCCAGCCTCCGGGGGGGCTACGAGCAGTACTTC
TRBJ2-5 | . | TRBV11-2 | . | CASSLVGGWETQYF | TGTGCCAGCAGCTTAGTTGGGGGCTGGGAGACCCAGTACTTC
TRBJ1-1 | . | TRBV28 | . | CASTTLRGNTEAFF | TGTGCCAGCACCACATTGCGCGGGAACACTGAAGCTTTCTTT
TRBJ1-5 | . | TRBV4-1 | . | CASSRFRGSNQPQHF | TGCGCCAGCAGCCGTTTCAGAGGTAGCAATCAGCCCCAGCATTTT
TRBJ2-2 | . | TRBV10-3 | TRBD1 | CAISESGQGRTGELFF | TGTGCCATCAGTGAGTCTGGACAGGGGAGAACCGGGGAGCTGTTTTTT
TRBJ2-5 | . | TRBV5-6 | . | CASRATGTRETQYF | TGTGCCAGCAGGGCGACCGGGACACGAGAGACCCAGTACTTC